This T cell receptor beta chain was obtained from a study of T-cell memory formation after mild COVID-19. Via MiXCR, TCRdb re-called the 5' RACE reads, giving one row per CDR3 protein. The sample has roughly 450,000 distinct CDR3 sequences, 18% seen once. The CDR3 runs to 16 residues. CDR1 MNHEY and CDR2 SVGEGT come from the germline V gene. Unmatched junction bases numbered 5, after V lost 2 bases and J lost 1 base. The chain recombines TRBV6-2 or TRBV6-3 with TRBJ2-1; 7 bases match TRBD2. This TCR was sampled from a man between 18 and 29 years old who had mild COVID-19 (a few samples of this study predate the infection). Cell type and time point are not known. The sequenced sample was PBMCs or a T cell subset sorted from them (not recorded which). The CDR3 nucleotides read TGTGCCAGCAGTTACGGTGGTAGCGGGTCCTACAATGAGCAGTTCTTC. It specifies CASSYGGSGSYNEQFF.